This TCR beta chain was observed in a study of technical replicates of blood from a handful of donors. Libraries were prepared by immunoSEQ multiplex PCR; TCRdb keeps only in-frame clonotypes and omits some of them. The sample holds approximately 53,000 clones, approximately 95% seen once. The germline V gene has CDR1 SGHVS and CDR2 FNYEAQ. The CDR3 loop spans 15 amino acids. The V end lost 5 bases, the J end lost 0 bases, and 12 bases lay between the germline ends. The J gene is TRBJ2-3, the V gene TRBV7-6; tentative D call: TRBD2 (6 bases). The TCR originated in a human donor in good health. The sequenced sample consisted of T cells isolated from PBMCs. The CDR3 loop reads CASSPLSGSTDTQYF. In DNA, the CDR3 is TGTGCCAGCAGCCCCCTTAGCGGAAGCACAGATACGCAGTATTTT.